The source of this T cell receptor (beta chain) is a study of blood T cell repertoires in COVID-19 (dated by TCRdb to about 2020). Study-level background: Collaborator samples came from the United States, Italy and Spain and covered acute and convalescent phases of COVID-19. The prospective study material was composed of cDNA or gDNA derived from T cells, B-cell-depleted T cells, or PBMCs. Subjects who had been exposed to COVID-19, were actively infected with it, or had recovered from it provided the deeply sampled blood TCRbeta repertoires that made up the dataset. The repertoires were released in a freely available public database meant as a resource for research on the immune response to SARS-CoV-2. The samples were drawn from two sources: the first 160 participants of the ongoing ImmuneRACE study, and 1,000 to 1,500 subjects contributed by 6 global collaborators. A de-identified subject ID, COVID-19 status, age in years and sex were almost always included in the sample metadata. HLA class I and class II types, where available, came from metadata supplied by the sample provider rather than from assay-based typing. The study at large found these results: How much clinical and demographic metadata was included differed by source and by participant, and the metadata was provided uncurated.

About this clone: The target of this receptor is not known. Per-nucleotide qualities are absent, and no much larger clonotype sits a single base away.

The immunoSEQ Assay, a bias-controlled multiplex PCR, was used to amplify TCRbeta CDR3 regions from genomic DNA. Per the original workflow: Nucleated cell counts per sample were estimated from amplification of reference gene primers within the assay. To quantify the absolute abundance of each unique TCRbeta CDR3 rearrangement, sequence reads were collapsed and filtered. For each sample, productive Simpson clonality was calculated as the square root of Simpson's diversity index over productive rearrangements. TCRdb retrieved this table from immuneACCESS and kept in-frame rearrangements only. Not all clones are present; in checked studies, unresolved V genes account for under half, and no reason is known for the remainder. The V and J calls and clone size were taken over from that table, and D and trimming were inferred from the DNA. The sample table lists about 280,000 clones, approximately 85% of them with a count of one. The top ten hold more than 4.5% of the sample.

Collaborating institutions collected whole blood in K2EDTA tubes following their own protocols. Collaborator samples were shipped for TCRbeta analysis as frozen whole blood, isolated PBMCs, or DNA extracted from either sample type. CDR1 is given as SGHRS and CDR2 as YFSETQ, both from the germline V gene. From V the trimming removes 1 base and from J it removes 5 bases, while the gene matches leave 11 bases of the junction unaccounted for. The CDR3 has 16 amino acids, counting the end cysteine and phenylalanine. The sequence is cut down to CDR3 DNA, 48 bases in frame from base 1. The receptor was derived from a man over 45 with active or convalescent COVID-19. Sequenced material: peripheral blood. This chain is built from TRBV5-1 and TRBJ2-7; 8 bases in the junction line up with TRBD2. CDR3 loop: CASSLYGRAGADEQYF. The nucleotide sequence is TGCGCCAGCAGCTTGTACGGCAGAGCGGGAGCCGACGAGCAGTACTTC.